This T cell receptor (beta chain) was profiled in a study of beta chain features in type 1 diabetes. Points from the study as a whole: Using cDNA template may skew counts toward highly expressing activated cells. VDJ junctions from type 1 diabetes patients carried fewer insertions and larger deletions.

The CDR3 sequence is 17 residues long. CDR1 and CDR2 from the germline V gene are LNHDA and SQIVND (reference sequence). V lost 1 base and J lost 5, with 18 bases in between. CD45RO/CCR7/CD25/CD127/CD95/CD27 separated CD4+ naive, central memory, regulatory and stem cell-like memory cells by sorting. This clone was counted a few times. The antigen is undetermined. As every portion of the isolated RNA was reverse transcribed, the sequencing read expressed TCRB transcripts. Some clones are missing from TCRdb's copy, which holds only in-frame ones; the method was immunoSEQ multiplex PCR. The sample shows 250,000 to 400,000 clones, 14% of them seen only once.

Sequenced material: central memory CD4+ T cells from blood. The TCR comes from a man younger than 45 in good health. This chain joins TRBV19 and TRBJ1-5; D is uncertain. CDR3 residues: CASSIGRTAWVDQPQHF. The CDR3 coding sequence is TGTGCCAGTAGTATAGGACGGACGGCCTGGGTCGATCAGCCCCAGCATTTT.